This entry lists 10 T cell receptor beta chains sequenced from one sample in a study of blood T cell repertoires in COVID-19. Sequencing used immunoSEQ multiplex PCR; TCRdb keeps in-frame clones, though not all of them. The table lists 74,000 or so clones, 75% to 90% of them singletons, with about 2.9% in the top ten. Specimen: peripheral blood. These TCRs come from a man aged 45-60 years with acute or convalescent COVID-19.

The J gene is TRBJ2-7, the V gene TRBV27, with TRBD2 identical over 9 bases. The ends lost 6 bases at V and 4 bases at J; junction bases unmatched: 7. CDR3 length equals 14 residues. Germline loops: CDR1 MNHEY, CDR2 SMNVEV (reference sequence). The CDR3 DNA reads TGTGCCAGCAGGCCGGGACTAGCAGAGTACGAGCAGTACTTC. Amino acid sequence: CASRPGLAEYEQYF.

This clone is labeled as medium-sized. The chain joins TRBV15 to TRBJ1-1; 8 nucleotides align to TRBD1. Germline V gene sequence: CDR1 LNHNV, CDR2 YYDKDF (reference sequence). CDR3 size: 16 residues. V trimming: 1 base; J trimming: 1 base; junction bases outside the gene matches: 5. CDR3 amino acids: CATSRAYGTGNTEAFF. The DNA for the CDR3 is TGTGCCACCAGCAGAGCGTATGGGACAGGGAACACTGAAGCTTTCTTT.

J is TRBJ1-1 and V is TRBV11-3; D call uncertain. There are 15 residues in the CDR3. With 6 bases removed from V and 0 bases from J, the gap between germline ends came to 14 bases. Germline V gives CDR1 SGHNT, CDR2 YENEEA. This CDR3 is CASSFSLVVNTEAFF. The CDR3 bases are TGTGCCAGCAGTTTTTCCCTGGTAGTGAACACTGAAGCTTTCTTT. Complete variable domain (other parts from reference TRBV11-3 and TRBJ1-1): EAGVVQSPRYKIIEKKQPVAFWCNPISGHNTLYWYLQNLGQGPELLIRYENEEAVDDSQLPKDRFSAERLKGVDSTLKIQPAELGDSAVYLCASSFSLVVNTEAFFGQGTRLTVV.

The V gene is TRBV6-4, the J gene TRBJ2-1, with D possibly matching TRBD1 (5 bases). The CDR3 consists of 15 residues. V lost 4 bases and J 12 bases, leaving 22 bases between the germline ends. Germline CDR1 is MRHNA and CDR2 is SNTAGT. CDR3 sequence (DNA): TGTGCCAGCAGTGCCACGCAAGGGGCTACCGTACGGCAGTTCTTC. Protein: CASSATQGATVRQFF.

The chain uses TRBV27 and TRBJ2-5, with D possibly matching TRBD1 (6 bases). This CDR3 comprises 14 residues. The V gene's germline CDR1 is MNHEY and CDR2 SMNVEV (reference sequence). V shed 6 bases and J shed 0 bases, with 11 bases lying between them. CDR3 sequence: CASSPGQYQETQYF. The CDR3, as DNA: TGTGCCAGCAGCCCGGGACAATACCAAGAGACCCAGTACTTC.

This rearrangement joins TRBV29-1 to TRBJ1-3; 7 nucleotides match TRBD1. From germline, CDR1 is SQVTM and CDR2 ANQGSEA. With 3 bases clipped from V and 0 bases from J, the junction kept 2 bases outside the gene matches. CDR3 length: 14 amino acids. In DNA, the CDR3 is TGCAGCGTTGAGGGACAGAACTCTGGAAACACCATATATTTT. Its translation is CSVEGQNSGNTIYF. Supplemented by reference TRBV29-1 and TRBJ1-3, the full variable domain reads SAVISQKPSRDICQRGTSLTIQCQVDSQVTMMFWYRQQPGQSLTLIATANQGSEATYESGFVIDKFPISRPNLTFSTLTVSNMSPEDSSIYLCSVEGQNSGNTIYFGEGSWLTVV.

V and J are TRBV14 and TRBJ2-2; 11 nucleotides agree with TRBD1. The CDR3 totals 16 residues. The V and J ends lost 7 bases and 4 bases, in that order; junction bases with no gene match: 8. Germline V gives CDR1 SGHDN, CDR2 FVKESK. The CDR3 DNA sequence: TGTGCCAGCAACCGAGGACAGGGGGCCTTCACCGGGGAGCTGTTTTTT. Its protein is CASNRGQGAFTGELFF.

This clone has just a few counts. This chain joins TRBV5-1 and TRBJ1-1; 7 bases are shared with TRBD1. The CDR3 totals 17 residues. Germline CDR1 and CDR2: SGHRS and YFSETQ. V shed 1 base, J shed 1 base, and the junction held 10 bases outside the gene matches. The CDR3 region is CASSLWASGTANTEAFF. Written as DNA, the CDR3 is TGCGCCAGCAGCTTGTGGGCCTCCGGGACAGCGAACACTGAAGCTTTCTTT.

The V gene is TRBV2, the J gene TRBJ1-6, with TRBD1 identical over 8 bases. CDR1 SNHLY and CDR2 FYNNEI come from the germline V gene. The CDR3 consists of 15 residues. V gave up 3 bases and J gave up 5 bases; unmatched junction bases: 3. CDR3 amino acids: CASSDLGQDNSPLHF. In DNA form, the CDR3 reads TGTGCCAGCAGTGATCTGGGACAGGATAATTCACCCCTCCACTTT.

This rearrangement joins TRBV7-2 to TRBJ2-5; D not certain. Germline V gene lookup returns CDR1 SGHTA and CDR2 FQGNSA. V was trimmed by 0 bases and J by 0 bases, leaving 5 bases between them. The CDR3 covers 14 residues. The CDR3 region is CASSLAQYQETQYF. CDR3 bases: TGTGCCAGCAGCTTAGCGCAGTACCAAGAGACCCAGTACTTC.